The 14 T cell receptor beta chains given below trace back to one sample, sequenced in a study of cytomegalovirus exposure and HLA in healthy donors. PCR involved 60 Vbeta and 13 Jbeta primers. Generated by immunoSEQ multiplex PCR, the TCRdb table keeps only in-frame clones and is missing some. Seen here are about 200,000 clones, roughly four fifths observed once, and the top ten hold about 3%. The specimen was PBMCs. The receptors shown here come from a woman between 40 and 50 years old in good health and CMV-seronegative.

V is TRBV10-3 and J is TRBJ2-3, with TRBD1 as a possible D gene (5 bases). This CDR3 region has 12 residues. The ends were cut back, 5 bases at V and 9 bases at J, with 12 bases in the middle. Looked up from germline, CDR1 is ENHRY and CDR2 is SYGVKD. The CDR3 coding sequence is TGTGCCATCAGTCTGGGGCTAGACACGCAGTATTTT. Its protein is CAISLGLDTQYF.

This rearrangement joins TRBV27 to TRBJ2-6; 8 bases map to TRBD1. Germline V lookup: CDR1 MNHEY, CDR2 SMNVEV (reference sequence). This CDR3 spans 16 amino acids. V was pared by 7 bases and J by 2 bases, with 7 bases of the junction left unmatched. The CDR3 loop is CASTGQGVPGANVLTF. DNA of the CDR3: TGTGCCAGCACCGGACAGGGAGTACCTGGGGCCAACGTCCTGACTTTC.

This chain joins TRBV4-1 and TRBJ2-7; 8 bases agree with TRBD2. CDR1 and CDR2 (germline): MGHRA, YSYEKL. With V trimmed by 4 bases and J by 3 bases, 5 bases remained unmatched. This CDR3 is 14 amino acids long. Here the CDR3 reads CASSPVREVYEQYF. CDR3 bases: TGCGCCAGCAGCCCGGTGCGGGAGGTCTACGAGCAGTACTTC.

The chain has TRBV11-2 and TRBJ2-3, with D possibly TRBD1 on 6 matching bases. Trimming left V 5 bases short and J 2 bases short, with 14 bases between. The CDR3 consists of 15 residues. Germline V gives CDR1 SGHAT, CDR2 FQNNGV. The CDR3 nucleotides read TGTGCCAGCAGCCCGGAGACAGGATACACAGATACGCAGTATTTT. Protein: CASSPETGYTDTQYF.

This sequence joins TRBV19 and TRBJ1-2, with D unresolved. The CDR3 sequence is 15 residues long. CDR1 and CDR2 (germline): LNHDA, SQIVND (reference sequence). The ends were cut back, 3 bases at V and 5 bases at J, with 16 bases in the middle. In DNA, the CDR3 is TGTGCCAGTAGTATCGGGAACAGCCCCGGATATGGCTACACCTTC. Translated: CASSIGNSPGYGYTF.

The chain links TRBV19 to TRBJ1-5; D might be TRBD1 (5 bases). V lost 2 bases and J 4 bases, leaving 15 bases between the germline ends. This CDR3 contains 16 residues. Germline loops: CDR1 LNHDA, CDR2 SQIVND (reference sequence). CDR3 in amino acids: CASSIWIGGRNQPQHF. DNA for the CDR3: TGTGCCAGTAGTATATGGATTGGGGGGAGGAATCAGCCCCAGCATTTT.

The V call is TRBV6-5, the J call TRBJ2-1, with 7 bases that match TRBD2. Germline CDR1 is MNHEY and CDR2 is SVGAGI. CDR3 length equals 16 residues. The junction had 9 bases not matched to a gene; V was cut back by 3 bases and J by 4 bases. The CDR3 protein is CASSYQGGSSYNEQFF. The CDR3 DNA sequence: TGTGCCAGCAGTTATCAAGGCGGGAGCTCGTACAATGAGCAGTTCTTC.

The chain uses TRBV18 and TRBJ2-7; 9 positions agree with TRBD1. The CDR3 runs to 16 residues. V was pared by 6 bases and J by 1 base, with 10 bases of the junction left unmatched. Germline assignment: CDR1 KGHSH and CDR2 LQKENI. The CDR3 loop is CASSFVQGARSYEQYF. Written as DNA, the CDR3 is TGTGCCAGCTCCTTCGTACAGGGGGCGCGGTCCTACGAGCAGTACTTC.

The J gene is TRBJ1-2, the V gene TRBV7-9, with TRBD1 identical over 10 bases. The CDR3 is made up of 15 amino acids. The V gene end was trimmed by 4 bases and the J gene end by 1 base; junction bases not matched to a gene: 3. Looked up from germline, CDR1 is SEHNR and CDR2 is FQNEAQ (reference sequence). The CDR3, as DNA: TGTGCCAGCAGCTCCGGACAGGGGGTTAACTATGGCTACACCTTC. Encoded protein: CASSSGQGVNYGYTF.

CDR3: CASSLLQGATNEKLFF. The CDR3 DNA reads TGTGCCAGCTCACTCTTACAGGGGGCAACTAATGAAAAACTGTTTTTT. The chain has TRBV18 and TRBJ1-4, with 8 bases aligning to TRBD1. Trimming removed 4 bases from V and 0 bases from J; junction bases left unmatched: 4. The CDR3 totals 16 residues. Germline values: CDR1 KGHSH, CDR2 LQKENI.

This chain connects TRBV5-6 to TRBJ2-7; 7 nucleotides agree with TRBD1. The CDR3 is 15 residues long. The J segment lost 3 bases and the V segment lost 3 bases, leaving 9 bases of the junction unmatched. Germline V gives CDR1 SGHDT, CDR2 YYEEEE. The CDR3 here is CASSYRGTALYEQYF. The CDR3 DNA reads TGTGCCAGCAGCTATCGAGGGACAGCCCTCTACGAGCAGTACTTC.

The CDR3 DNA reads TGTGCCAGCAGTTACTCGGCAGGGGGCGACTATGGCTACACCTTC. Translated, it gives CASSYSAGGDYGYTF. The rearrangement links TRBV6-5 to TRBJ1-2, with TRBD1 matching over 8 bases. This CDR3 is built from 15 residues. Germline CDR1 MNHEY, CDR2 SVGAGI. V was pared by 0 bases and J by 3 bases, with 3 bases of the junction left unmatched.

The table lists this clone with a few counts. The V gene is TRBV29-1, the J gene TRBJ2-1, with a weak D call TRBD2 (5 bases). Deletions cut 7 bases from V and 8 bases from J, with 21 bases between. Germline CDR1 is SQVTM and CDR2 is ANQGSEA. This CDR3 is 14 amino acids long. The CDR3 sequence is CSAEGPRRFDEQFF. The CDR3 nucleotides are TGCAGCGCTGAGGGCCCCCGGCGCTTCGATGAGCAGTTCTTC.

This clone was seen once. The V and J genes are TRBV5-1 and TRBJ2-7; no reliable D call. Trimming pared 5 bases from V and 2 bases from J, leaving 14 bases between. The CDR3 has 14 amino acids. Germline CDR1 SGHRS, CDR2 YFSETQ. CDR3 loop: CASSLSRVPYEQYF. CDR3 in DNA: TGCGCCAGCAGTCTCTCGCGCGTCCCCTACGAGCAGTACTTC.